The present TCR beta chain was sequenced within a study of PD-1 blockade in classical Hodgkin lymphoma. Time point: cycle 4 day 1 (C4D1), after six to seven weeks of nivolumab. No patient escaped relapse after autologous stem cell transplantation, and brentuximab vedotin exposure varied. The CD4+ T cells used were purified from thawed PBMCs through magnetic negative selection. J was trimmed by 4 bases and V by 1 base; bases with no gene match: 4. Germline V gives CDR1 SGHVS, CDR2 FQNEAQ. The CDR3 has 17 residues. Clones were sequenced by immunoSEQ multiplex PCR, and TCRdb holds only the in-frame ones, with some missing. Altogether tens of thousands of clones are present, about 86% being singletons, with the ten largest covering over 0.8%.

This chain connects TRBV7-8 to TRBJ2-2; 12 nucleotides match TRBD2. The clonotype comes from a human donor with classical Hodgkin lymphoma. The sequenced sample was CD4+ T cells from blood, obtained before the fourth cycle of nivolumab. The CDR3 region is CASSLGASGGVTGELFF. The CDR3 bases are TGTGCCAGCAGCTTAGGGGCTAGCGGGGGGGTCACCGGGGAGCTGTTTTTT.